A selection of T cell receptor beta chains follows, all from one sample in a study of T cell responses to AZD1222 COVID-19 vaccine. Some clones are missing from TCRdb's copy, which holds only in-frame ones; the method was immunoSEQ multiplex PCR. Of 150,000 to 200,000 clones in the sample, 80% to 95% were seen once. Source: peripheral blood, taken on day 0 of AZD1222 vaccination. The receptors shown here come from an adult in good health. CDR3s include the opening cysteine and the closing phenylalanine or tryptophan. The order of the fields is V gene, D gene, clone size, J gene, CDR3 DNA, CDR3 protein. D genes are given only for firm matches. Size tells how often a clone was seen (once, few, many) or the class of an expanded clone, and some rows leave it out.

>TRBV4-1|-|-|TRBJ1-6
TGCGCCAGCGGGGTGGACTACTCCTATAATTCACCCCTCCACTTT
CASGVDYSYNSPLHF
>TRBV28|-|-|TRBJ2-7
TGTGCCAGCAGTTTATCAGGTTTCTACGAGCAGTACTTC
CASSLSGFYEQYF
>TRBV4-1|TRBD2|many|TRBJ2-7
TGCGCCAGCAGCCAAGGACTAGCGGGCTCCTACGAGCAGTACTTC
CASSQGLAGSYEQYF
>TRBV15|-|-|TRBJ1-2
TGTGCCACCAGCAATAAACAGCCCTATGGCTACACCTTC
CATSNKQPYGYTF
>TRBV5-5|-|-|TRBJ1-1
TGTGCCAGCAGCTTGATGTCCGGGACTGAAGCTTTCTTT
CASSLMSGTEAFF
>TRBV19|-|-|TRBJ1-1
TGTGCCAGTATCCTCCGGGGCGGAGGTGAAGCTTTCTTT
CASILRGGGEAFF
>TRBV7-8|TRBD1|-|TRBJ1-2
TGTGCCAGCAGCCAAACGACAGGGGTGATTATTAACTATGGCTACACCTTC
CASSQTTGVIINYGYTF
>TRBV30|-|-|TRBJ1-3
TGTGCCTGGAGTGTTGAAGGGGATCCCTCTGGAAACACCATATATTTT
CAWSVEGDPSGNTIYF
>TRBV7-9|-|-|TRBJ2-2
TGTGCCAGCAGCCACGATGTGAACACCGGGGAGCTGTTTTTT
CASSHDVNTGELFF
>TRBV5-6|-|-|TRBJ1-4
TGTGCCAGCACCACGGGACGGCATAATGAAAAACTGTTTTTT
CASTTGRHNEKLFF
>TRBV19|-|-|TRBJ1-3
TGTGCCAGTAGTATATGGAGCTCTGGAAACACCATATATTTT
CASSIWSSGNTIYF
>TRBV30|-|-|TRBJ1-1
TGTGCCTGGAAGGAACAGTCTTTTAGATGGGGAGCTTTCTTT
CAWKEQSFRWGAFF
>TRBV7-6|TRBD1|-|TRBJ2-7
TGTGCCAGCAGCTTAGTAGAGACAGGGTCCCACGAGCAGTACTTC
CASSLVETGSHEQYF
>TRBV6-4|TRBD2|-|TRBJ2-1
TGTGCCAGCGCCGGGACTAGCGGGAGCAATGAGCAGTTCTTC
CASAGTSGSNEQFF
>TRBV3-1/TRBV3-2|-|once|TRBJ1-1
TGTGCCAGCAGCCAAGACGACGGGGCCACTGAAGCTTTCTTT
CASSQDDGATEAFF
>TRBV3-1/TRBV3-2|-|-|TRBJ1-2
TGTGCCAGCAGCCTTACAGTTGACTATGGCTACACCTTC
CASSLTVDYGYTF
>TRBV5-1|TRBD2|-|TRBJ2-7
TGCGCCAGCAGCTTGGGGGGGACTAGCGGCCCGGACTCCTACGAGCAGTACTTC
CASSLGGTSGPDSYEQYF
>TRBV5-6|TRBD1|-|TRBJ1-1
TGTGCCAGCACCCGGCAGGGGGAAGGTGAAGCTTTCTTT
CASTRQGEGEAFF
>TRBV28|TRBD1|-|TRBJ1-5
TGTGCCAGCAGTTCAGGACAGGGGAGCAATCAGCCCCAGCATTTT
CASSSGQGSNQPQHF
>TRBV27|-|-|TRBJ1-2
TGTGCCAGCAGCAGGGGTACCCACTATGGCTACACCTTC
CASSRGTHYGYTF
>TRBV7-9|TRBD2|-|TRBJ2-5
TGTGCCAGCAGCTTCGGCGTGGGACTAGCGGGAATCGGAGGGGAGACCCAGTACTTC
CASSFGVGLAGIGGETQYF
>TRBV7-9|TRBD2|-|TRBJ2-3
TGTGCCAGCAGCTTAGTGGGCGGGAGGGCCAGCACAGATACGCAGTATTTT
CASSLVGGRASTDTQYF
>TRBV10-3|-|-|TRBJ1-1
TGTGCCATCAGTGAAGGGTTAAACACTGAAGCTTTCTTT
CAISEGLNTEAFF
>TRBV7-2|-|-|TRBJ1-5
TGTGCCAGCAGCTTTACCGAGTCATCGCAGCCCCAGCATTTT
CASSFTESSQPQHF
>TRBV27|TRBD2|-|TRBJ2-7
TGTGCCAGCAGTTCGCTAGCGGGGGAGGACTACGAGCAGTACTTC
CASSSLAGEDYEQYF